These T cell receptor beta chains were read from a single sample in a study of T-cell memory formation after mild COVID-19. One entry per CDR3 protein results from TCRdb running MiXCR on the 5' RACE reads. This sample has approximately 480,000 distinct CDR3 sequences, with roughly 18% found just once. The sequencing sample was made of PBMCs or a T cell subset sorted from them (not recorded which). These receptors all stem from an adult woman who had mild COVID-19 (a few samples of this study predate the infection). Cell type and time point are not known. Each CDR3 is given without its conserved first and last residue.

V gene	J gene	CDR3 protein
TRBV27	TRBJ1-1	ASSPLPGTPIEAF
TRBV15	TRBJ1-2	ATSKGQGGYT
TRBV18	TRBJ2-1	ASSLGTQNDEQF
TRBV4-2	TRBJ2-2	ASSQDVVSGELF
TRBV9	TRBJ2-5	ASSPTFQETQY
TRBV20-1	TRBJ1-6	SARELLGNSPLH
TRBV15	TRBJ1-4	ATSPRDGEKLF
TRBV4-2	TRBJ1-2	ASSHGQGADGYT
TRBV20-1	TRBJ2-1	SANPWANQAEIEQF
TRBV11-2	TRBJ1-2	ASSLDLTGAKYGYT
TRBV27	TRBJ2-7	ASGDRGRYEQY
TRBV6-5	TRBJ2-1	ASSNVRGGLGEQF
TRBV12-3/TRBV12-4	TRBJ2-3	ASSLAVFLRSTDTQY
TRBV24-1	TRBJ2-3	ATSDPGQGTDTQY
TRBV12-3/TRBV12-4	TRBJ1-5	ASRPSGSRNQPQH
TRBV7-9	TRBJ2-4	ASSLWTNLAKNIQY
TRBV30	TRBJ2-5	AWLGREELGSSVSVETQY
TRBV24-1	TRBJ2-2	ATTSSGTNTGELF
TRBV5-1	TRBJ2-7	ASSTDDVVSEQY
TRBV7-2	TRBJ1-1	ASSFQVEGNTEAF
TRBV6-1	TRBJ2-3	ASSGRTGLTDTQY
TRBV4-1	TRBJ1-6	ASSQAGQVDNSPLH
TRBV2	TRBJ2-7	ASRHTGTDLYEQY
TRBV2	TRBJ2-3	ASSVQRGGTDTQY
TRBV7-6	TRBJ1-2	ASSLIRGDGYT
TRBV27	TRBJ1-2	ASSFSGFDGYT
TRBV25-1	TRBJ1-4	ASSEFPAPNEKLF
TRBV12-3/TRBV12-4	TRBJ1-1	ASSSTPANTEAF
TRBV7-9	TRBJ2-1	ASSSARLAVSYNEQF
TRBV7-8	TRBJ2-1	ASRLGVVGVPF
TRBV11-2	TRBJ2-1	ASSLVGQSSNEQF
TRBV5-1	TRBJ2-5	ASSLDVRGGETHY
TRBV7-9	TRBJ1-1	ASSLGTGRTEAF
TRBV7-9	TRBJ2-7	ASSRGGQGEQY
TRBV2	TRBJ1-2	ASRSRALLYGYT
TRBV5-1	TRBJ2-7	ASSDTGQGSYEQY
TRBV12-3/TRBV12-4	TRBJ2-1	ASRHRGIAEQF
TRBV19	TRBJ1-1	ASSMLWGRTEAF
TRBV20-1	TRBJ1-5	SARDQSGIHQPQH
TRBV2	TRBJ2-7	ATTGTSKYEQY
TRBV9	TRBJ1-5	ASSVDVRNQPQH
TRBV5-5	TRBJ2-1	ASQRVLAVGNEQF
TRBV29-1	TRBJ2-2	SVPGQRGTGELF
TRBV7-9	TRBJ1-3	ASSLRRVGNTIY
TRBV10-3	TRBJ2-7	AIGQGNSYEQY
TRBV20-1	TRBJ2-1	SARDRDFSSYNEQF